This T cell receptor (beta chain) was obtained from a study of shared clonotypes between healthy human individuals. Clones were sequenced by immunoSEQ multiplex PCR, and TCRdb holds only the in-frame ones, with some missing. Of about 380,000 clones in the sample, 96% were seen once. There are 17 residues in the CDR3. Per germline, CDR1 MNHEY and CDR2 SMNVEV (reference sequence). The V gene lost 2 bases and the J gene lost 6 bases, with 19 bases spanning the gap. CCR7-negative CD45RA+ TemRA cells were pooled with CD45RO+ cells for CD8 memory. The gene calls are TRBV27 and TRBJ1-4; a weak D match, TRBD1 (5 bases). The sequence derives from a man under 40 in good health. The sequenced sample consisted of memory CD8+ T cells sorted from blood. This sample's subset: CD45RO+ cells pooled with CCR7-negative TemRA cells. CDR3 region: CASSLAPPGTVDEKLFF. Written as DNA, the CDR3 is TGTGCCAGCAGTTTAGCACCCCCCGGGACCGTAGATGAAAAACTGTTTTTT. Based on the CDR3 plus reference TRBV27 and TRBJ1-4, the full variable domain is EAQVTQNPRYLITVTGKKLTVTCSQNMNHEYMSWYRQDPGLGLRQIYYSMNVEVTDKGDVPEGYKVSRKEKRNFPLILESPSPNQTSLYFCASSLAPPGTVDEKLFFGSGTQLSVL.